The 20 T cell receptor beta chains given below trace back to one sample, sequenced in a study of metastatic and nonmetastatic thyroid tumors. TCRdb re-analyzed the PCR reads through MiXCR. The sample shows around 30,000 clones, about 15% of them seen only once. Thyroid surgery took place with no prior treatment in any patient. Input material: blood. All receptors come from a male donor with papillary thyroid cancer or a benign thyroid nodule (not recorded which). Some clones in this sample may be carry-over from other donors' samples.

This clone was counted ten times or more. The CDR3 is CASSLGRSYEQYF. CDR3 nucleotide sequence: TGTGCCAGCAGCTTAGGGCGGAGCTACGAGCAGTACTTC. V usage is TRBV7-2 and J usage is TRBJ2-7; D is unresolved. Germline V gives CDR1 SGHTA, CDR2 FQGNSA. V was clipped by 1 base and J by 3 bases, with 7 bases between them. The CDR3 is 13 amino acids.

This clone appeared a few times. V is TRBV6-2 or TRBV6-3 and J is TRBJ1-3; D remains unclear. V lost 6 bases and J 4 bases, leaving 10 bases between the germline ends. CDR3 length: 13 residues. The germline CDR1 and CDR2 sequences are MNHEY and SVGEGT. The CDR3 is CASSLDVGNTIYF. CDR3 bases: TGTGCCAGCAGCCTGGATGTCGGAAACACCATATATTTT.

This rearrangement joins TRBV6-1 to TRBJ2-1, with D possibly matching TRBD2 (6 bases). V lost 7 bases to trimming and J lost 7 bases, with 20 bases between them. The CDR3 contains 15 residues. Germline V gene sequence: CDR1 MNHNS, CDR2 SASEGT. The CDR3 loop reads CASTRSSAGRNEQFF. DNA of the CDR3: TGTGCCAGCACTAGGTCTAGCGCAGGAAGAAATGAGCAGTTCTTC.

In its sample, this clone was seen many times. This chain connects TRBV30 to TRBJ2-5, with D perhaps TRBD2 (5 bases). CDR1 is GTSNPN and CDR2 is SVGIG in the germline V gene (reference sequence). The length of the CDR3 is 11 residues. Trimming removed 8 bases at V and 4 bases at J, with 11 bases between. The CDR3 nucleotides read TGTGCCCGCCAAGAGGGAGAGACCCAGTACTTC. This gives the protein CARQEGETQYF.

The V call is TRBV28, the J call TRBJ2-3, with a weak D call TRBD2 (6 bases). V was pared by 3 bases and J by 1 base, with 8 bases between. The CDR3 length is 14 residues. Germline-derived CDR1 and CDR2 are MDHEN and SYDVKM. The CDR3 bases are TGTGCCAGCAGTTTTGTAGCGGGCACAGATACGCAGTATTTT. It encodes CASSFVAGTDTQYF.

In this sample, this clone turned up a few times. The chain combines TRBV6-1 with TRBJ1-3, with a weak D call TRBD1 (6 bases). The CDR3 is 17 amino acids. Germline loops: CDR1 MNHNS, CDR2 SASEGT. With 2 bases removed from V and 4 bases from J, the gap between germline ends came to 18 bases. The CDR3 nucleotides are TGTGCCAGCAGTGAAAGGGGGACACGTCAATCGGGAAACACCATATATTTT. It translates to CASSERGTRQSGNTIYF.

This clone showed up many times. V usage is TRBV7-9 and J usage is TRBJ2-1, with D unclear. CDR3 size: 11 residues. The ends were cut back, 4 bases at V and 9 bases at J, with 7 bases in the middle. Per germline, CDR1 SEHNR and CDR2 FQNEAQ (reference sequence). In DNA, the CDR3 is TGTGCCAGCAGCTCAGTTATTGAGCAGTTCTTC. Encoded protein: CASSSVIEQFF.

This clone was counted many times. The chain's CDR3 is CASSGDRTDTQYF. The CDR3 coding sequence is TGTGCCAGCAGTGGCGACCGCACAGATACGCAGTATTTT. This chain joins TRBV12-3 or TRBV12-4 and TRBJ2-3; no clear D gene. The V and J ends lost 5 bases and 1 base respectively, with 7 bases between them. The CDR3 has 13 residues.

This clone was seen a handful of times. J is TRBJ2-7 and V is TRBV7-2; 8 bases match TRBD1. V lost 1 base to trimming and J lost 3 bases; unmatched junction nucleotides: 2. CDR1 and CDR2 (germline): SGHTA, FQGNSA. The CDR3 extends over 14 amino acids. The chain's CDR3 is CASSLVTGGYEQYF. The CDR3 coding sequence is TGTGCCAGCAGCTTAGTTACAGGGGGCTACGAGCAGTACTTC.

This clone was seen more than once but under ten times. This rearrangement joins TRBV5-6 to TRBJ2-1; TRBD2 is a possible D gene (6 bases). Germline V gene sequence: CDR1 SGHDT, CDR2 YYEEEE. The length of the CDR3 is 13 residues. V lost 2 bases to trimming and J lost 8 bases, with 11 bases between them. CDR3 in amino acids: CASSFGRGYEQFF. The CDR3 DNA sequence: TGTGCCAGCAGCTTCGGTCGGGGGTATGAGCAGTTCTTC.

This clone is labeled as medium-sized. The chain combines TRBV6-2 or TRBV6-3 with TRBJ2-7; perhaps D is TRBD1 or TRBD2 (5 bases each). CDR3 length: 13 amino acids. Between the trimmed V and J ends, which lost 5 bases and 2 bases, there was a span of 10 bases. Looked up from germline, CDR1 is MNHEY and CDR2 is SVGEGT. CDR3 DNA sequence: TGTGCCAGCAGTAGGGACGGGGCCTACGAGCAGTACTTC. Protein product: CASSRDGAYEQYF.

The chain links TRBV19 to TRBJ2-1, with 16 nucleotides matching TRBD2. This CDR3 is 15 amino acids long. With V trimmed by 5 bases and J by 7 bases, 2 bases remained unmatched. From germline, CDR1 is LNHDA and CDR2 SQIVND (reference sequence). The CDR3 region is CASSGTSGRANEQFF. In DNA, the CDR3 is TGTGCCAGTAGTGGGACTAGCGGGAGGGCGAATGAGCAGTTCTTC.

This clone has ten or more counts. Distinct nucleotide sequences in the sample also encode this CDR3. The chain links TRBV6-5 to TRBJ2-2; TRBD2 aligns across 10 bases. The V segment lost 6 bases and the J segment 0 bases; nucleotides outside the gene matches: 10. This CDR3 is built from 18 residues. The germline V gene has CDR1 MNHEY and CDR2 SVGAGI. Here the CDR3 DNA reads TGTGCCAGCAGGGCACCGAGCGGGAGGGCCTCGAACACCGGGGAGCTGTTTTTT. Residues: CASRAPSGRASNTGELFF.

This clone was observed many times. A read error may produce the germline difference seen at one junction end. The chain recombines TRBV28 with TRBJ2-3; TRBD2 agrees at 7 bases. In germline, CDR1 is MDHEN, CDR2 SYDVKM. The CDR3 is 12 amino acids. For the CDR3, the DNA is TGTGCCAGCAGTTCCACCGGGACTACGGAGTATTTT. It codes for CASSSTGTTEYF.

The chain links TRBV2 to TRBJ2-1; possibly TRBD2 for D (5 bases). The germline CDR1 and CDR2 sequences are SNHLY and FYNNEI. V lost 6 bases, J lost 10 bases, and 16 bases lay in between. CDR3 length: 13 amino acids. The CDR3 loop is CASRNSIAREQFF. In DNA form, the CDR3 reads TGTGCCAGCAGGAACTCTATAGCGCGAGAGCAGTTCTTC.

The chain joins TRBV11-1 to TRBJ2-3; D is ambiguous. The germline V gene has CDR1 SGHAT and CDR2 FQDESV (reference sequence). The CDR3 has 14 amino acids. The V end was cut by 5 bases, the J end by 0 bases, with 9 bases between. The CDR3 bases are TGTGCCAGCAGCCGGACGGGCAGCACAGATACGCAGTATTTT. Encoded protein: CASSRTGSTDTQYF.

Concerning this clone: A much larger clonotype is one base distant, so this may be a read error. The gene calls are TRBV4-3 and TRBJ2-1; D unresolved. The germline V and J ends were trimmed by 0 bases and 0 bases, with 12 bases remaining between them. This CDR3 has 17 amino acids. Per germline, CDR1 LGHNA and CDR2 YSLEER. CDR3 nucleotides: TGCGCCAGCAGCCAAGATGGTAGCAGCCTCTCCTACAATGAGCAGTTCTTC. This encodes CASSQDGSSLSYNEQFF.

This clone qualifies as medium-sized. V and J are TRBV6-1 and TRBJ2-5; the match to TRBD1 covers 10 bases. Germline-derived CDR1 and CDR2 are MNHNS and SASEGT. Trimming at V came to 6 bases and at J to 4 bases, leaving 8 bases not matched to a gene. CDR3 size: 15 residues. CDR3 loop: CASSRDRGGRETQYF. The DNA for the CDR3 is TGTGCCAGCAGCCGGGACAGGGGTGGAAGAGAGACCCAGTACTTC.

Comments on this clone: At one end, the junction sequence differs from germline, possibly due to a read error. CDR3 loop: CASSTGGANTGDLFF. In nucleotides, the CDR3 is TGTGCCAGCAGTACCGGAGGGGCGAACACCGGGGATCTGTTTTTT. V usage is TRBV28 and J usage is TRBJ2-2, with D maybe TRBD2 (6 bases). Germline loops: CDR1 MDHEN, CDR2 SYDVKM. The length of the CDR3 is 15 residues.

Concerning this clone: Being one base from a much bigger clone, this may be a read error. This chain uses TRBV6-1 with TRBJ2-3, with D tentatively TRBD2 (5 bases). CDR1 MNHNS and CDR2 SASEGT come from the germline V gene. The CDR3 is 12 residues long. The CDR3 sequence: CASIGGGDTQFF. The DNA for the CDR3 is TGTGCCAGCATTGGAGGCGGAGATACGCAGTTTTTT.